This TCR beta chain was observed in a study of cytomegalovirus exposure and HLA in healthy donors. PCR used 60 Vbeta primers and 13 Jbeta primers. TCRdb's copy holds only in-frame clones and misses some; the assay was immunoSEQ multiplex PCR. The sample lists fewer than 140,000 clones, around 75% occurring once. The trim removed 5 bases at V and 2 bases at J, leaving 7 bases unmatched. CDR1 is MDHEN, CDR2 SYDVKM, per germline. The CDR3 length is 15 residues. This chain links TRBV28 with TRBJ2-7, with 9 bases lining up with TRBD1. The sequence came from a male donor in good health and CMV-seropositive. The sequenced sample was PBMCs. The CDR3 region has the DNA TGTGCCAGCAGTATACGACAGGGGGGGGCCTACGAGCAGTACTTC. Translation: CASSIRQGGAYEQYF.